The 25 T cell receptor beta chains in this list originate from one sample, sequenced in a study of T-cell reconstitution after alpha-beta-depleted transplantation in children. Unique molecular identifiers were incorporated when the TCRbeta library was constructed. Each CDR3 protein gets one entry after TCRdb re-called the PCR reads with MiXCR. The sample includes fewer than 550,000 distinct CDR3 sequences, around 10% of them seen just once. This specimen consisted of PBMCs, mostly from graft donor cells, obtained 180 days after TCRalphabeta/CD19-depleted stem cell transplant. These TCRs come from a female patient under 10 years old who had a stem cell transplant for aplastic anemia, so the T cells may come from the graft donor.

This chain uses TRBV29-1 with TRBJ1-2, with TRBD1 matching 7 bases. The ends lost 2 bases at V and 4 bases at J; junction bases unmatched: 4. From germline, CDR1 is SQVTM and CDR2 ANQGSEA. This CDR3 is built from 13 residues. CDR3 nucleotide sequence: TGCAGCGTTGAAAAGACAGGGCTCTATGGCTACACCTTC. Amino acids: CSVEKTGLYGYTF.

The V call is TRBV11-2, the J call TRBJ2-1; 8 positions agree with TRBD2. The CDR3 is 14 amino acids. The germline CDR1 and CDR2 sequences are SGHAT and FQNNGV. V gave up 10 bases and J gave up 2 bases; unmatched junction bases: 7. Here the CDR3 DNA reads TGTGCCACCTCAAGCGGGAGCCCCTACAATGAGCAGTTCTTC. Protein: CATSSGSPYNEQFF.

The chain employs TRBV3-1 and TRBJ2-3; 7 bases align to TRBD2. Germline CDR1 is LGHDT and CDR2 is YNNKEL (reference sequence). CDR3 length: 15 amino acids. J gave up 4 bases and V 0 bases, and 4 bases lay outside the gene matches. In DNA, the CDR3 is TGTGCCAGCAGCCAAGAAGCGGGGAGGTCAGATACGCAGTATTTT. Translating it yields CASSQEAGRSDTQYF.

The chain uses TRBV29-1 and TRBJ2-3; TRBD2 aligns across 9 bases. The CDR3 contains 16 residues. Germline-derived CDR1 and CDR2 are SQVTM and ANQGSEA. CDR3: CSSQAGGVGSTDTQYF. The CDR3 DNA follows: TGCAGTAGCCAAGCGGGAGGAGTCGGGAGCACAGATACGCAGTATTTT.

This clonotype was seen many times. The CDR3 coding sequence is TGCAGCGTTGGGTTTATATACGGGGTAGAGACCCAGTACTTC. Its protein product is CSVGFIYGVETQYF. The rearrangement links TRBV29-1 to TRBJ2-5; possibly TRBD2 for D (5 bases). This CDR3 contains 14 residues. CDR1 and CDR2 (germline): SQVTM, ANQGSEA. The V end lost 4 bases, the J end lost 4 bases, and 16 bases lay between the germline ends.

In this sample, this clonotype turned up a few times. This chain links TRBV20-1 with TRBJ2-3; TRBD2 agrees at 8 bases. Germline V lookup: CDR1 DFQATT, CDR2 SNEGSKA (reference sequence). Trimming at V came to 4 bases and at J to 4 bases, leaving 10 bases not matched to a gene. The CDR3 contains 15 residues. The CDR3 loop reads CSATLAGLTPDTQYF. The CDR3 bases are TGCAGTGCTACATTAGCGGGATTAACACCAGATACGCAGTATTTT.

This chain joins TRBV6-2 or TRBV6-3 and TRBJ2-1; 12 bases fit TRBD2. Germline CDR1 and CDR2: MNHEY and SVGEGT. The V segment lost 4 bases and the J segment 8 bases; nucleotides outside the gene matches: 6. The CDR3 loop spans 15 amino acids. In DNA form, the CDR3 reads TGTGCCAGCAGTTGGGGACTAGCGGGTGTCTATGAGCAGTTCTTC. It specifies CASSWGLAGVYEQFF.

This clonotype was seen repeatedly, ten times or more. This chain links TRBV12-3 or TRBV12-4 with TRBJ1-5; D is unresolved. This CDR3 has 16 amino acids. V lost 4 bases and J lost 2, with 15 bases in between. The DNA of the CDR3 is TGTGCCAGCAGTTCCTGGACCTGGGCGGGCAATCAGCCCCAGCATTTT. Protein sequence: CASSSWTWAGNQPQHF.

This chain joins TRBV5-1 and TRBJ1-1, with 8 bases aligning to TRBD1. From germline, CDR1 is SGHRS and CDR2 YFSETQ. V was clipped by 4 bases and J by 5 bases; unmatched bases: 10. This CDR3 contains 15 residues. CDR3 bases: TGCGCCAGCAGCCCCCTTGCAGGGGGCAGGACTGAAGCTTTCTTT. It translates to CASSPLAGGRTEAFF.

This clonotype was detected only a few times. The rearrangement uses TRBV6-4 and TRBJ1-1; the D is unclear. This CDR3 has 14 residues. Germline V lookup: CDR1 MRHNA, CDR2 SNTAGT. Trimming removed 3 bases at V and 1 base at J, with 9 bases between. CDR3 sequence (DNA): TGTGCCAGCAGTGAAGGCCTGGGGAACACTGAAGCTTTCTTT. Translated: CASSEGLGNTEAFF.

CDR3 region: CSAITSGSGADTQYF. The DNA of the CDR3 is TGCAGTGCTATTACTAGCGGGAGTGGCGCAGATACGCAGTATTTT. The chain has TRBV20-1 and TRBJ2-3, with 11 bases fitting TRBD2. CDR3 length equals 15 residues. Germline V gene sequence: CDR1 DFQATT, CDR2 SNEGSKA (reference sequence). Germline trimming cut 4 bases from V and 4 bases from J; bases unmatched to any gene: 7.

This clonotype has more than one count but fewer than ten. V gene TRBV20-1 combines with J gene TRBJ1-5, with no clear D. Trimming pared 1 base from V and 5 bases from J, leaving 9 bases between. The CDR3 is 13 residues long. In germline, CDR1 is DFQATT, CDR2 SNEGSKA (reference sequence). DNA of the CDR3: TGCAGTGCTAGAGGTTCGGGCTATCAGCCCCAGCATTTT. Translation: CSARGSGYQPQHF.

The rearrangement uses TRBV27 and TRBJ2-7; 8 bases line up with TRBD2. This CDR3 has 16 residues. Germline V gene sequence: CDR1 MNHEY, CDR2 SMNVEV (reference sequence). The junction had 11 bases not matched to a gene; V was cut back by 3 bases and J by 4 bases. The CDR3: CASSLTGTRGAYEQYF. The CDR3 nucleotides are TGTGCCAGCAGTTTGACCGGGACTAGGGGGGCGTACGAGCAGTACTTC.

The rearrangement joins TRBV7-8 to TRBJ1-2; 11 positions match TRBD1. The CDR3 has 14 residues. J gave up 6 bases and V 1 base, and 1 base lay outside the gene matches. Germline CDR1 SGHVS, CDR2 FQNEAQ. CDR3 coding DNA: TGTGCCAGCAGCTTAGGGACAGGGGGCGATGGCTACACCTTC. It specifies CASSLGTGGDGYTF.

This clonotype was seen repeatedly, ten times or more. CDR3 sequence: CASSLGSLSSYNEQFF. The CDR3 DNA reads TGTGCCAGCAGCTTAGGGTCCTTGAGCTCCTACAATGAGCAGTTCTTC. The chain uses TRBV7-6 and TRBJ2-1, with D unclear. Germline V CDR1 and CDR2: SGHVS, FNYEAQ. The CDR3 spans 16 residues. The V and J ends lost 1 base and 0 bases respectively, with 10 bases between them.

This clonotype was seen at least ten times. The J gene is TRBJ2-3, the V gene TRBV28, with D possibly matching TRBD2 (5 bases). CDR1 and CDR2 from the germline V gene are MDHEN and SYDVKM. Trimming cost V 5 bases and J 1 base, with 13 bases left between them. This CDR3 has 15 amino acids. The chain's CDR3 is CASSPWLAGTDTQYF. The CDR3 bases are TGTGCCAGCAGTCCCTGGCTAGCAGGCACAGATACGCAGTATTTT. Complete variable domain (other parts from reference TRBV28 and TRBJ2-3): DVKVTQSSRYLVKRTGEKVFLECVQDMDHENMFWYRQDPGLGLRLIYFSYDVKMKEKGDIPEGYSVSREKKERFSLILESASTNQTSMYLCASSPWLAGTDTQYFGPGTRLTVL.

There are a few counts of this clonotype. This chain uses TRBV20-1 with TRBJ2-5, with TRBD1 as a possible D gene (7 bases). From germline, CDR1 is DFQATT and CDR2 SNEGSKA (reference sequence). V lost 5 bases and J 3 bases, leaving 10 bases between the germline ends. The CDR3 is 12 residues long. CDR3 in DNA: TGCAGTGCTCTCAGGGGGGAAGAGACCCAGTACTTC. Translating gives CSALRGEETQYF.

The J gene is TRBJ1-5, the V gene TRBV7-9, with a weak D call TRBD1 (5 bases). The V and J ends lost 5 bases and 3 bases respectively, with 11 bases between them. The CDR3 is 14 amino acids. Germline values: CDR1 SEHNR, CDR2 FQNEAQ (reference sequence). The chain's CDR3 is CASSPYGANQPQHF. The CDR3 nucleotides are TGTGCCAGCAGCCCATATGGGGCCAATCAGCCCCAGCATTTT.

This clonotype was seen a few times. The chain has TRBV11-2 and TRBJ2-2, with 11 bases that match TRBD2. The CDR3 length is 18 residues. Per the germline V gene, CDR1 is SGHAT and CDR2 is FQNNGV. V shed 5 bases and J 1 base; nucleotides not matched to a gene: 9. CDR3 residues: CASSPLGLAGLNTGELFF. The CDR3 DNA follows: TGTGCCAGCAGCCCCCTTGGACTAGCGGGCTTGAACACCGGGGAGCTGTTTTTT.

The rearrangement joins TRBV10-3 to TRBJ2-1; 7 positions agree with TRBD2. With V trimmed by 3 bases and J by 7 bases, 9 bases remained unmatched. Germline loops: CDR1 ENHRY, CDR2 SYGVKD. The CDR3 contains 15 residues. The CDR3 sequence: CAISETSDGKNEQFF. CDR3 in DNA: TGTGCCATCAGTGAAACTAGCGATGGGAAAAATGAGCAGTTCTTC.

This clonotype appeared a few times. The CDR3 region has the DNA TGTGCCAGCAGCGGTCCCATGCGGGAGGGGAATGAGCAGTTCTTC. It encodes CASSGPMREGNEQFF. The chain employs TRBV7-2 and TRBJ2-1; 9 bases match TRBD2. Germline CDR1 is SGHTA and CDR2 is FQGNSA. CDR3 length: 15 amino acids. V lost 5 bases and J lost 7; bases outside the gene matches: 9.

This clonotype showed up just a few times. This sequence joins TRBV12-3 or TRBV12-4 and TRBJ2-7; 8 bases match TRBD2. V shed 0 bases and J 4 bases; nucleotides not matched to a gene: 5. The CDR3 is 15 amino acids. The CDR3 DNA reads TGTGCCAGCAGTTTAGCCCGGACTAGCTCTTACGAGCAGTACTTC. Translation gives CASSLARTSSYEQYF.

This clonotype was counted at least ten times. The chain combines TRBV10-3 with TRBJ2-4; D is possibly TRBD1 (6 bases). Germline CDR1 reads ENHRY; CDR2 reads SYGVKD. V was shortened by 1 base and J by 6 bases, with 16 bases between the two germline ends. The CDR3 totals 16 residues. The CDR3 nucleotides read TGTGCCATCAGTGAGTTAGGGGCAGGGGCCCCAAACATTCAGTACTTC. As protein: CAISELGAGAPNIQYF.

The J gene is TRBJ2-7, the V gene TRBV6-1; 11 bases are a match to TRBD1. With 4 bases clipped from V and 1 base from J, the junction kept 3 bases outside the gene matches. The germline CDR1 and CDR2 sequences are MNHNS and SASEGT. This CDR3 is built from 15 residues. The CDR3 protein is CASSGGTGGSYEQYF. CDR3 coding DNA: TGTGCCAGCAGTGGCGGGACAGGGGGGTCCTACGAGCAGTACTTC.

The J gene is TRBJ2-1, the V gene TRBV12-3 or TRBV12-4; 12 positions agree with TRBD2. The ends lost 2 bases at V and 5 bases at J; junction bases unmatched: 7. CDR3 length: 17 residues. The CDR3 is CASSLLLAGGLDNEQFF. The CDR3 coding sequence is TGTGCCAGCAGTTTACTACTAGCGGGAGGACTCGACAATGAGCAGTTCTTC.